This T cell receptor beta chain stems from a study of cytomegalovirus exposure and HLA in healthy donors. Nominally healthy donors provided the samples, though records likely missed some immune exposures. A single count supports this clone. Its antigen is still unknown. Study outcomes and limitations: Segments of the TCR beta V type were, in most cases, productive about 87% or about 30% of the time in an earlier analysis. Judged likely to be a sequencing artifact was a cluster of highly shared sequence variants. Fewer than 200 TCR beta chains were listed as cytomegalovirus-associated.

The PCR had 60 Vbeta and 13 Jbeta primers. Sequencing was performed with immunoSEQ multiplex PCR; in TCRdb, only in-frame clones are kept and a portion is missing. The repertoire consists of about 260,000 clones, with roughly four fifths occurring once and the leading ten covering 2%. The sequencing sample was made of PBMCs. This TCR came from a middle-aged woman in good health and CMV-seropositive.

The CDR3 region has the DNA TGCGCCAGCAGCTTGGGGACAGAAACAACTAATGAAAAACTGTTTTTT. Its translation is CASSLGTETTNEKLFF. This chain connects TRBV5-1 to TRBJ1-4, with D possibly TRBD1 on 6 matching bases. This CDR3 spans 16 amino acids. The V gene's germline CDR1 is SGHRS and CDR2 YFSETQ. V shed 0 bases and J shed 0 bases, with 9 bases lying between them.